This T cell receptor beta chain is drawn from a study of cytomegalovirus exposure and HLA in healthy donors. Trimming took 5 bases from V and 5 from J; bases not matched to a gene: 8. CDR1 is SGHRS and CDR2 is YFSETQ in the germline V gene. The CDR3 has 16 amino acids. To note about this clone: In the same sample, other DNA sequences code for this CDR3.

60 Vbeta and 13 Jbeta primers were used in PCR. Libraries were prepared by immunoSEQ multiplex PCR; TCRdb keeps only in-frame clonotypes and omits some of them. The sample records fewer than 150,000 clones, around 77% being singletons. Sequencing was carried out using PBMCs. V gene TRBV5-1 combines with J gene TRBJ2-2; 11 bases map to TRBD1. The receptor comes from a woman in her forties or fifties in good health and CMV-seronegative. The CDR3 DNA is TGCGCCAGCAGTCAAACCGGGACAGGGGGTACCGGGGAGCTGTTTTTT. Translated, it gives CASSQTGTGGTGELFF. The complete variable domain, with remaining parts taken from reference TRBV5-1 and TRBJ2-2, reads KAGVTQTPRYLIKTRGQQVTLSCSPISGHRSVSWYQQTPGQGLQFLFEYFSETQRNKGNFPGRFSGRQFSNSRSEMNVSTLELGDSALYLCASSQTGTGGTGELFFGEGSRLTVL.